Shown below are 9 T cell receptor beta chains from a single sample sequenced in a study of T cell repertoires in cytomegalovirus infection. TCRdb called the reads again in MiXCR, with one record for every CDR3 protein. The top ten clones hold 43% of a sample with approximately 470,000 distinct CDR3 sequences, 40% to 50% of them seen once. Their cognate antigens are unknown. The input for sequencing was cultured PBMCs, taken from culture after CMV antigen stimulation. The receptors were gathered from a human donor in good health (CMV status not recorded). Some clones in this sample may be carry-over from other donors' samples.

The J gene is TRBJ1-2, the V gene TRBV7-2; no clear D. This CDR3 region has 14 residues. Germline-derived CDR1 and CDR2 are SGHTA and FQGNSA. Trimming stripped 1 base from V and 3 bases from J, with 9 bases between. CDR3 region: CASSLGSAYYGYTF. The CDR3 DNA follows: TGTGCCAGCAGCTTAGGGTCGGCTTACTATGGCTACACCTTC.

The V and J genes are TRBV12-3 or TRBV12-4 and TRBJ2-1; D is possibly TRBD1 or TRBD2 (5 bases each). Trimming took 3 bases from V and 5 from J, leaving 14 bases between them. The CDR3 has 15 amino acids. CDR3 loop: CASSLVLGTNNEQFF. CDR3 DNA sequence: TGTGCCAGCAGTTTGGTGTTAGGGACCAACAATGAGCAGTTCTTC.

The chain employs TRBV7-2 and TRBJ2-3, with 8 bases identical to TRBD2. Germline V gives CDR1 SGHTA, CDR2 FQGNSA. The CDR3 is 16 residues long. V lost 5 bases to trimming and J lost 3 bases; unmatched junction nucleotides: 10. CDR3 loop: CASSPDIGRGTDTQYF. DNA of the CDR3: TGTGCCAGCAGCCCCGATATCGGGAGGGGTACAGATACGCAGTATTTT.

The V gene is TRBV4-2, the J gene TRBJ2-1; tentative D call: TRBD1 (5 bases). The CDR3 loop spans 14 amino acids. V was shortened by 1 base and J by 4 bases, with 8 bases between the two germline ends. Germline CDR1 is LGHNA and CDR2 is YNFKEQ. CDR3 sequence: CASSQVRAYNEQFF. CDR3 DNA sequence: TGTGCCAGCAGCCAAGTCAGGGCGTACAATGAGCAGTTCTTC.

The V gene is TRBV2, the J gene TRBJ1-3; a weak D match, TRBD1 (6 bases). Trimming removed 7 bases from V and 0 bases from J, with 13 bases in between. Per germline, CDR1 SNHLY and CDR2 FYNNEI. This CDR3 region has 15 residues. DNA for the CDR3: TGTGCCAGCAAGACTACAGGGACCTCTGGAAACACCATATATTTT. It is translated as CASKTTGTSGNTIYF.

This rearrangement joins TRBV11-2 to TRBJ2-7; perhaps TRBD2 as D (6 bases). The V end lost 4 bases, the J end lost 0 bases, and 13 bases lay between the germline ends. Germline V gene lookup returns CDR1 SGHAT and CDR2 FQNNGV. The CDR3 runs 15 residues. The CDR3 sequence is CASSSGLFISYEQYF. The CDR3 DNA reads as TGTGCCAGCAGCTCCGGACTATTTATCTCCTACGAGCAGTACTTC.

In nucleotides, the CDR3 is TGTGCCAGCAGCCCTCCTTCGGGCGGCGGGTCGGGGGCATACGAGCAGTACTTC. This encodes CASSPPSGGGSGAYEQYF. J is TRBJ2-7 and V is TRBV7-9; tentatively, D is TRBD1 or TRBD2 (6 bases each). CDR1 and CDR2 from the germline V gene are SEHNR and FQNEAQ (reference sequence). V lost 5 bases and J 4 bases, leaving 27 bases between the germline ends. The CDR3 is made up of 18 amino acids.

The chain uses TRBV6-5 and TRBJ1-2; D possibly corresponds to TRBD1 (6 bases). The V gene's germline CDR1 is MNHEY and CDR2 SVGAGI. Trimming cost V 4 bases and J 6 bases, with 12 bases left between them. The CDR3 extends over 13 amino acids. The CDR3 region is CASSSYRAHGYTF. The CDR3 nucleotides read TGTGCCAGCAGTTCCTACAGGGCCCATGGCTACACCTTC.

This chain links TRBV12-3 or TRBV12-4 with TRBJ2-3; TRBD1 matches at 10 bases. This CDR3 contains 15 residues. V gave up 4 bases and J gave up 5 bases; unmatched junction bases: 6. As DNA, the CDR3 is TGTGCCAGCAGTTGGGGACAGGGGTCGGGAGATACGCAGTATTTT. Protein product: CASSWGQGSGDTQYF.